The 24 T cell receptor beta chains below come from one sample, sequenced in a study of blood T cell repertoires in COVID-19 (dated by TCRdb to the early 2020s). The method behind the library was the immunoSEQ multiplex PCR assay. TCRdb took this table from immuneACCESS and kept in-frame rearrangements with V and J called. Such tables lack part of the clones; where checked against another copy, unresolved V genes explain under half of the gap, and the rest is unexplained. The table for this sample lists some 87,000 clones; 81% of them were counted only once. Roughly 25% of the sample rests with the top ten. The sequenced sample was peripheral blood. These receptors all stem from a man of 80 years or more with active or convalescent COVID-19.

This clone was seen more than once but under ten times. J is TRBJ2-2 and V is TRBV5-1; weak D call: TRBD1 (5 bases). Trimming left V 0 bases short and J 6 bases short, with 12 bases between. Germline V gives CDR1 SGHRS, CDR2 YFSETQ. This CDR3 is built from 15 residues. CDR3 sequence reads: CASSLDGRDAGELFF. The DNA for the CDR3 is TGCGCCAGCAGCTTGGATGGCAGGGATGCCGGGGAGCTGTTTTTT.

In this sample, this clone turned up once. J is TRBJ1-4 and V is TRBV12-3 or TRBV12-4; D might be TRBD1 (5 bases). V was trimmed by 9 bases and J by 14 bases, leaving 22 bases between them. This CDR3 is 13 amino acids long. CDR3 amino acids: CASFGAPWEGLFF. The CDR3 nucleotides read TGTGCCAGTTTCGGGGCTCCTTGGGAGGGGCTGTTTTTT.

The CDR3 sequence: CASSQESRGNSPLHF. CDR3 coding DNA: TGTGCCAGCAGCCAAGAATCTCGGGGGAATTCACCCCTCCACTTT. The genes are TRBV3-1 (or the pseudogene TRBV3-2) and TRBJ1-6, with a tentative D call TRBD1 (5 bases). The CDR3 runs 15 residues. The germline V and J ends were trimmed by 0 bases and 7 bases, with 10 bases remaining between them. Germline loops: CDR1 LGHDT, CDR2 YNNKEL (reference sequence).

The CDR3 DNA is TGTGCCAGCAGTACTGGTGGTTGGCGTGGGGGGATTGAAGCTTTCTTT. Residues: CASSTGGWRGGIEAFF. This chain connects TRBV27 to TRBJ1-1; D perhaps matches TRBD1 (5 bases). V lost 5 bases to trimming and J lost 7 bases, with 23 bases between them. This CDR3 region has 16 residues. CDR1 MNHEY and CDR2 SMNVEV come from the germline V gene (reference sequence).

The V and J genes are TRBV6-5 and TRBJ1-1; 9 nucleotides line up with TRBD1. V was pared by 8 bases and J by 3 bases, with 4 bases of the junction left unmatched. Germline values: CDR1 MNHEY, CDR2 SVGAGI. This CDR3 contains 13 residues. CDR3 in DNA: TGTGCCAGCGGGGACAGGGCGTACACTGAAGCTTTCTTT. Protein sequence: CASGDRAYTEAFF.

The genes are TRBV6-6 and TRBJ2-5; TRBD2 matches 10 bases. J gave up 5 bases and V 6 bases, and 15 bases lay outside the gene matches. The length of the CDR3 is 17 residues. Germline V gene sequence: CDR1 MNHNY, CDR2 SVGAGI (reference sequence). The chain's CDR3 is CASRRLRIAGGRETQYF. In DNA form, the CDR3 reads TGTGCCAGCAGGCGACTAAGAATAGCGGGGGGTAGGGAGACCCAGTACTTC.

V and J are TRBV2 and TRBJ1-1; D may be TRBD1 (5 bases). Per the germline V gene, CDR1 is SNHLY and CDR2 is FYNNEI. The CDR3 is made up of 11 amino acids. Trimming removed 9 bases at V and 3 bases at J, with 8 bases between. Written as DNA, the CDR3 is TGTGCCAGTCTCAGGGACACTGAAGCTTTCTTT. Protein sequence: CASLRDTEAFF.

This rearrangement joins TRBV2 to TRBJ2-3; 7 bases map to TRBD2. The junction had 6 bases not matched to a gene; V was cut back by 6 bases and J by 0 bases. CDR1 and CDR2 from the germline V gene are SNHLY and FYNNEI. This CDR3 is built from 15 residues. CDR3 sequence (DNA): TGTGCCAGCAGGGACAACGGGGGGAGCACAGATACGCAGTATTTT. Translated, it gives CASRDNGGSTDTQYF.

The V gene is TRBV6-1, the J gene TRBJ2-1, with TRBD2 matching 7 bases. The germline gives CDR1 MNHNS, CDR2 SASEGT. The V segment lost 4 bases and the J segment 3 bases; nucleotides outside the gene matches: 12. The CDR3 spans 17 residues. CDR3 loop: CASSAPGTTTFYNEQFF. CDR3 nucleotides: TGTGCCAGCAGTGCGCCTGGGACTACCACCTTCTACAATGAGCAGTTCTTC.

V usage is TRBV9 and J usage is TRBJ2-3, with D possibly matching TRBD2 (6 bases). The V gene lost 0 bases and the J gene lost 2 bases, with 16 bases spanning the gap. Germline CDR1 is SGDLS and CDR2 is YYNGEE. The CDR3 has 17 amino acids. In DNA form, the CDR3 reads TGTGCCAGCAGCGTAGGAGCCGGGGGACGGTACACAGATACGCAGTATTTT. This sequence encodes CASSVGAGGRYTDTQYF.

The chain combines TRBV6-4 with TRBJ1-1, with D possibly TRBD1 on 5 matching bases. Trimming removed 8 bases from V and 4 bases from J, with 17 bases in between. The CDR3 totals 14 residues. The germline V gene encodes CDR1 MRHNA and CDR2 SNTAGT. The CDR3 DNA is TGTGCCAGCCGCCTCTTGGGGGGGAGCACTGAAGCTTTCTTT. The encoded protein is CASRLLGGSTEAFF.

This sequence joins TRBV29-1 and TRBJ1-3; 7 positions agree with TRBD1. CDR3 size: 13 residues. In germline, CDR1 is SQVTM, CDR2 ANQGSEA. V was clipped by 7 bases and J by 5 bases; unmatched bases: 8. The CDR3: CSAAPTGRNTIYF. The DNA for the CDR3 is TGCAGCGCTGCCCCGACAGGGAGAAACACCATATATTTT.

The V gene is TRBV5-6, the J gene TRBJ1-6; 8 nucleotides align to TRBD1. The CDR3 spans 13 residues. Germline CDR1 reads SGHDT; CDR2 reads YYEEEE. Trimming at V came to 7 bases and at J to 9 bases, leaving 6 bases not matched to a gene. The CDR3 DNA reads as TGTGCCAGCGCGGCAGGGGGCGCTTCACCCCTCCACTTT. The encoded protein is CASAAGGASPLHF.

This clone was observed a few times. This chain links TRBV29-1 with TRBJ2-5, with 7 bases fitting TRBD1. This CDR3 region has 12 residues. CDR1 and CDR2 from the germline V gene are SQVTM and ANQGSEA. After removal of 2 bases from V and 5 bases from J, the junction contained 2 bases not matched to a gene. CDR3 region: CSVESRGETQYF. The DNA for the CDR3 is TGCAGCGTTGAATCCAGGGGGGAGACCCAGTACTTC.

The rearrangement links TRBV19 to TRBJ2-7, with 9 bases lining up with TRBD1. V lost 5 bases, J lost 0 bases, and 5 bases stayed unmatched. The length of the CDR3 is 15 residues. Germline CDR1 is LNHDA and CDR2 is SQIVND (reference sequence). The CDR3 coding sequence is TGTGCCAGTAGTGGACAGGGGAGGAACTCCTACGAGCAGTACTTC. Translating gives CASSGQGRNSYEQYF. The full variable domain, its missing parts supplied by reference TRBV19 and TRBJ2-7, is DGGITQSPKYLFRKEGQNVTLSCEQNLNHDAMYWYRQDPGQGLRLIYYSQIVNDFQKGDIAEGYSVSREKKESFPLTVTSAQKNPTAFYLCASSGQGRNSYEQYFGPGTRLTVT.

This clone has only a few counts. The junction departs from germline at one end; a sequencing error may be responsible. The rearrangement uses TRBV19 and TRBJ2-2; maybe TRBD2 (6 bases). Germline CDR1 and CDR2: LNHDA and SQIVND (reference sequence). There are 12 residues in the CDR3. The CDR3 DNA is TGTGCCAGTAGTATGAACCTGGGGGGACCGCTTTTT. Encoded protein: CASSMNLGGPLF.

The table lists this clone with a few counts. The rearrangement uses TRBV7-2 and TRBJ2-1; TRBD1 aligns across 9 bases. The V and J ends lost 3 bases and 3 bases, in that order; junction bases with no gene match: 3. This CDR3 has 15 amino acids. CDR1 is SGHTA, CDR2 FQGNSA, per germline. The DNA for the CDR3 is TGTGCCAGCAGCTTGGAGGGACAGGGCTACAATGAGCAGTTCTTC. Protein: CASSLEGQGYNEQFF.

This clone was detected only a few times. This chain links TRBV20-1 with TRBJ2-7, with D possibly being TRBD1 (6 bases). The CDR3 sequence is 11 residues long. Germline CDR1 DFQATT, CDR2 SNEGSKA (reference sequence). V lost 5 bases to trimming and J lost 5 bases, with 10 bases between them. The CDR3 spells CSAYRVHEQYF. The DNA of the CDR3 is TGCAGTGCTTACAGGGTCCACGAGCAGTACTTC.

The rearrangement joins TRBV24-1 to TRBJ2-1; tentatively, D is TRBD2 (7 bases). This CDR3 contains 13 residues. Between the trimmed V and J ends, which lost 2 bases and 10 bases, there was a span of 11 bases. Looked up from germline, CDR1 is KGHDR and CDR2 is SFDVKD. The CDR3: CATSDSPGGEQFF. The DNA for the CDR3 is TGTGCCACCAGTGATTCCCCGGGGGGCGAGCAGTTCTTC.

This clone was counted a single time. V and J are TRBV7-2 and TRBJ2-5; unclear D gene. Germline V lookup: CDR1 SGHTA, CDR2 FQGNSA. V lost 1 base to trimming and J lost 4 bases, with 13 bases between them. This CDR3 contains 15 residues. The CDR3 is CASSLVGSSPETQYF. For the CDR3, the DNA is TGTGCCAGCAGCTTAGTGGGCTCGTCACCAGAGACCCAGTACTTC.

By proportion, this clone is large. The gene calls are TRBV10-2 and TRBJ1-5, with D perhaps matching TRBD1 (5 bases). V lost 3 bases to trimming and J lost 4 bases, with 10 bases between them. The CDR3 extends over 14 amino acids. The V gene's germline CDR1 is WSHSY and CDR2 SAAADI. Here the CDR3 reads CASSESGLNQPQHF. CDR3 nucleotides: TGCGCCAGCAGTGAATCAGGGTTAAATCAGCCCCAGCATTTT.

The chain couples TRBV7-9 to TRBJ1-1; weak D call: TRBD1 (6 bases). This CDR3 is built from 13 residues. Germline assignment: CDR1 SEHNR and CDR2 FQNEAQ (reference sequence). Between the trimmed V and J ends, which lost 7 bases and 6 bases, there was a span of 15 bases. The CDR3 loop is CASTTTGSAEAFF. The CDR3 nucleotides read TGTGCCAGCACCACTACAGGGAGCGCTGAAGCTTTCTTT.

With respect to this clone: Different DNA sequences within this sample yield the same CDR3. The rearrangement joins TRBV5-4 to TRBJ2-1; TRBD2 agrees at 8 bases. The CDR3 is 15 residues long. V lost 2 bases to trimming and J lost 3 bases; unmatched junction nucleotides: 4. Germline V CDR1 and CDR2: SGHNT, YYREEE (reference sequence). The CDR3 loop reads CASSFRSGGYNEQFF. The CDR3, as DNA: TGTGCCAGCAGCTTTCGAAGCGGGGGCTACAATGAGCAGTTCTTC.

This chain uses TRBV19 with TRBJ1-3, with TRBD1 matching 7 bases. This CDR3 has 15 amino acids. Losses at the gene ends were 6 bases for V and 0 bases for J; bases not matched to a gene: 5. CDR1 LNHDA and CDR2 SQIVND come from the germline V gene (reference sequence). The chain's CDR3 is CASSGTAFSGNTIYF. The CDR3 DNA follows: TGTGCCAGTAGCGGGACAGCTTTCTCTGGAAACACCATATATTTT.